Listed below are T cell receptor beta chains from one sample, sequenced in a study of CD8+ T cells in alopecia areata. Here immunoSEQ multiplex PCR was the method, and the copy in TCRdb shows in-frame clones only, minus some. The repertoire includes some 170,000 clones, about 67% of them detected once, and more than 9.5% sits in the top ten. Sequencing used CD8+ T cells sorted from blood, obtained at week 0. These receptors came from a human donor with alopecia areata. The CDR3 runs from the conserved cysteine through the conserved F or W. The order of the fields is clone size, V gene, D gene, J gene, CDR3 DNA, CDR3 protein. The D gene is left open where the match is weak. Rows give clone size only sometimes, using once, few, many, or a class for an expanded clone.

clone_size: many; v_call: TRBV19; d_call: TRBD2; j_call: TRBJ2-1; cdr3_nt: TGTGCCACAAGACTAGCGGGAGTGAGTGAGCAGTTCTTC; cdr3_aa: CATRLAGVSEQFF
clone_size: NA; v_call: TRBV29-1; d_call: NA; j_call: TRBJ2-7; cdr3_nt: TGCAGCGTTGACTCTGGGGCGCCCTACGAGCAGTACTTC; cdr3_aa: CSVDSGAPYEQYF
clone_size: NA; v_call: TRBV4-1; d_call: NA; j_call: TRBJ2-3; cdr3_nt: TGCGCCAGCAGCCAAGATGAGGACCGAGTTAGAGATACGCAGTATTTT; cdr3_aa: CASSQDEDRVRDTQYF
clone_size: NA; v_call: TRBV7-7; d_call: TRBD2; j_call: TRBJ2-1; cdr3_nt: TGTGCCAGCAGCCTCAATAGCGGGGGGGCCTACAATGAGCAGTTCTTC; cdr3_aa: CASSLNSGGAYNEQFF
clone_size: NA; v_call: TRBV5-1; d_call: NA; j_call: TRBJ2-1; cdr3_nt: TGCGCCAGCAGAGGGGTTTACAATGAGCAGTTCTTC; cdr3_aa: CASRGVYNEQFF
clone_size: few; v_call: TRBV6-5; d_call: TRBD1; j_call: TRBJ2-2; cdr3_nt: TGTGCCAGCAACCCCGGGACAGCTAACACCGGGGAGCTGTTTTTT; cdr3_aa: CASNPGTANTGELFF
clone_size: once; v_call: TRBV5-6; d_call: TRBD2; j_call: TRBJ2-3; cdr3_nt: TGTGCCAGCAGCATTAGCGGGGGGGCTTCAGATACGCAGTATTTT; cdr3_aa: CASSISGGASDTQYF
clone_size: once; v_call: TRBV4-2; d_call: NA; j_call: TRBJ2-5; cdr3_nt: TGTGCCAGCAGCCAAGAGGGGGGGCAGGAGACCCAGTACTTC; cdr3_aa: CASSQEGGQETQYF
clone_size: NA; v_call: TRBV19; d_call: NA; j_call: TRBJ1-1; cdr3_nt: TGTGCCAGTAGTATGTCACCTCGGGGGGCTTTCTTT; cdr3_aa: CASSMSPRGAFF
clone_size: NA; v_call: TRBV7-2; d_call: NA; j_call: TRBJ2-7; cdr3_nt: TGTGCCAGCAGCCCACCGGGCTTGGTGGAGCAGTACTTC; cdr3_aa: CASSPPGLVEQYF
clone_size: NA; v_call: TRBV30; d_call: TRBD1; j_call: TRBJ1-2; cdr3_nt: TGTGCCTGGGACGATCCGGGACAGGGTAATGGCTACACCTTC; cdr3_aa: CAWDDPGQGNGYTF
clone_size: once; v_call: TRBV6-5; d_call: TRBD2; j_call: TRBJ2-3; cdr3_nt: TGTGCCAGCAGTTTAGCGGGGCTTAGGGATACGCAGTATTTT; cdr3_aa: CASSLAGLRDTQYF
clone_size: few; v_call: TRBV4-1; d_call: NA; j_call: TRBJ2-7; cdr3_nt: TGCGCCAGCAGCCAGATGGTTTCTCCCTACGAGCAGTACTTC; cdr3_aa: CASSQMVSPYEQYF
clone_size: NA; v_call: TRBV6-6; d_call: TRBD2; j_call: TRBJ2-7; cdr3_nt: TGTGCCAGCAGTGCTCCTTCTAGCGGGGGGGCCTACGAGCAGTACTTC; cdr3_aa: CASSAPSSGGAYEQYF
clone_size: few; v_call: TRBV9; d_call: NA; j_call: TRBJ2-3; cdr3_nt: TGTGCCAGCAGCGTAGAGGGGACTCGCACAGATACGCAGTATTTT; cdr3_aa: CASSVEGTRTDTQYF
clone_size: NA; v_call: TRBV6-5; d_call: TRBD1; j_call: TRBJ2-1; cdr3_nt: TGTGCCAGCAGGCGACAGGGTATCAATGAGCAGTTCTTC; cdr3_aa: CASRRQGINEQFF
clone_size: NA; v_call: TRBV6-5; d_call: NA; j_call: TRBJ1-1; cdr3_nt: TGTGCCAGCAGCACGGGACCATACACTGAAGCTTTCTTT; cdr3_aa: CASSTGPYTEAFF
clone_size: NA; v_call: TRBV7-6; d_call: NA; j_call: TRBJ1-1; cdr3_nt: TGTGCCAGCACACCGGGGTTGGGGTACACTGAAGCTTTCTTT; cdr3_aa: CASTPGLGYTEAFF
clone_size: NA; v_call: TRBV9; d_call: NA; j_call: TRBJ2-1; cdr3_nt: TGTGCCAGCAGCGGCGGCGGTCCTAACAATGAGCAGTTCTTC; cdr3_aa: CASSGGGPNNEQFF
clone_size: NA; v_call: TRBV2; d_call: NA; j_call: TRBJ1-1; cdr3_nt: TGTGCCAGCAAGGGGAGGGGAGAAGCTTTCTTT; cdr3_aa: CASKGRGEAFF
clone_size: NA; v_call: TRBV11-3; d_call: NA; j_call: TRBJ1-6; cdr3_nt: TGTGCCAGCAGCGGCTCAGGGCAATATAATTCACCCCTCCACTTT; cdr3_aa: CASSGSGQYNSPLHF
clone_size: few; v_call: TRBV13; d_call: TRBD1; j_call: TRBJ2-7; cdr3_nt: TGTGCCAGCAGCGACCGGACAGGGGGTTGGTACGAGCAGTACTTC; cdr3_aa: CASSDRTGGWYEQYF
clone_size: NA; v_call: TRBV27; d_call: NA; j_call: TRBJ1-1; cdr3_nt: TGTGCCAGCAGTTTATCGTCGGGGGCTGTTAGTGAAGCTTTCTTT; cdr3_aa: CASSLSSGAVSEAFF
clone_size: NA; v_call: TRBV7-9; d_call: TRBD2; j_call: TRBJ2-7; cdr3_nt: TGTGCCAGCAGCTTAGTTAGCGGGGGTGGTTCCTACGAGCAGTACTTC; cdr3_aa: CASSLVSGGGSYEQYF
clone_size: few; v_call: TRBV6-5; d_call: NA; j_call: TRBJ2-7; cdr3_nt: TGTGCCAGCAGGAAACACAGCTACGAGCAGTACTTC; cdr3_aa: CASRKHSYEQYF
clone_size: NA; v_call: TRBV4-1; d_call: NA; j_call: TRBJ2-5; cdr3_nt: TGCGCCAGCAGCCTAGAAGACATCCAAGAGACCCAGTACTTC; cdr3_aa: CASSLEDIQETQYF
clone_size: NA; v_call: TRBV27; d_call: NA; j_call: TRBJ1-1; cdr3_nt: TGTGCCAGCAGTTTATCCAGGGGTGGCACTGAAGCTTTCTTT; cdr3_aa: CASSLSRGGTEAFF
clone_size: NA; v_call: TRBV11-2; d_call: TRBD1; j_call: TRBJ1-5; cdr3_nt: TGTGCCAGCAGCTTAGGACAGGGGTTCAATCAGCCCCAGCATTTT; cdr3_aa: CASSLGQGFNQPQHF
clone_size: NA; v_call: TRBV11-2; d_call: NA; j_call: TRBJ1-5; cdr3_nt: TGTGCCAGCAGCCATTATGGTCAGCCCCAGCATTTT; cdr3_aa: CASSHYGQPQHF
clone_size: NA; v_call: TRBV29-1; d_call: TRBD1; j_call: TRBJ2-7; cdr3_nt: TGCAGCGTTGAACCAACCGGGACAGGGTCCTACGAGCAGTACTTC; cdr3_aa: CSVEPTGTGSYEQYF
clone_size: few; v_call: TRBV30; d_call: NA; j_call: TRBJ2-3; cdr3_nt: TGTGCCTGGAGTCCGAGCGGCTACACAGATACGCAGTATTTT; cdr3_aa: CAWSPSGYTDTQYF
clone_size: NA; v_call: TRBV5-1; d_call: NA; j_call: TRBJ2-3; cdr3_nt: TGCGCCAGCAGCACCGGCCGGCCGAGAGATACGCAGTATTTT; cdr3_aa: CASSTGRPRDTQYF
clone_size: NA; v_call: TRBV6-6; d_call: NA; j_call: TRBJ1-1; cdr3_nt: TGTGCCAGCAGTTACGGAGCTGAAGCTTTCTTT; cdr3_aa: CASSYGAEAFF
clone_size: NA; v_call: TRBV5-6; d_call: TRBD1; j_call: TRBJ2-3; cdr3_nt: TGTGCCAGCAGCTCTGCGCGGACAGGAGAAGATACGCAGTATTTT; cdr3_aa: CASSSARTGEDTQYF
clone_size: few; v_call: TRBV7-9; d_call: TRBD1; j_call: TRBJ2-3; cdr3_nt: TGTGCCAGCAGACCCGGGACAGGGTTTGGCGCAGATACGCAGTATTTT; cdr3_aa: CASRPGTGFGADTQYF
clone_size: NA; v_call: TRBV29-1; d_call: NA; j_call: TRBJ2-5; cdr3_nt: TGCAGCGTTGAAGATGGAGCTAAGGAAGAGACCCAGTACTTC; cdr3_aa: CSVEDGAKEETQYF
clone_size: once; v_call: TRBV2; d_call: TRBD1; j_call: TRBJ2-4; cdr3_nt: TGTGCCAGCAGTGACCACAGGGGGCAAGCCAAAAACATTCAGTACTTC; cdr3_aa: CASSDHRGQAKNIQYF
clone_size: NA; v_call: TRBV13; d_call: NA; j_call: TRBJ1-1; cdr3_nt: TGTGCCAGCAGCTCAAAACAATCGGGAACTGAAGCTTTCTTT; cdr3_aa: CASSSKQSGTEAFF
clone_size: NA; v_call: TRBV14; d_call: NA; j_call: TRBJ1-2; cdr3_nt: TGTGCCAGCAGCCAAGTGGCGGGGAATGGCTACACCTTC; cdr3_aa: CASSQVAGNGYTF
clone_size: few; v_call: TRBV2; d_call: NA; j_call: TRBJ1-3; cdr3_nt: TGTGCCAGCGGGGCAGGGATGCTCGGAAACACCATATATTTT; cdr3_aa: CASGAGMLGNTIYF
clone_size: NA; v_call: TRBV30; d_call: NA; j_call: TRBJ1-4; cdr3_nt: TGTGCCTGGAGACAGGGAAGTTGGGAAAAACTGTTTTTT; cdr3_aa: CAWRQGSWEKLFF
clone_size: NA; v_call: TRBV6-5; d_call: TRBD2; j_call: TRBJ2-3; cdr3_nt: TGTGCCAGCAGTTACGGGGGGGAGGGAGGAGATACGCAGTATTTT; cdr3_aa: CASSYGGEGGDTQYF
clone_size: NA; v_call: TRBV19; d_call: NA; j_call: TRBJ2-7; cdr3_nt: TGTGCCAGTAGTACCCCCTGGGGGAGCACCTACGAGCAGTACTTC; cdr3_aa: CASSTPWGSTYEQYF
clone_size: NA; v_call: TRBV9; d_call: TRBD1; j_call: TRBJ2-7; cdr3_nt: TGTGCCAGCAGCCCCTGGGACAGGGTAAGCGAGCAGTACTTC; cdr3_aa: CASSPWDRVSEQYF
clone_size: NA; v_call: TRBV5-6; d_call: NA; j_call: TRBJ1-5; cdr3_nt: TGTGCCAGCAGCCCGGGAGCGGGTTCCAATCAGCCCCAGCATTTT; cdr3_aa: CASSPGAGSNQPQHF
clone_size: NA; v_call: TRBV7-8; d_call: TRBD1; j_call: TRBJ2-5; cdr3_nt: TGTGCCAGCAGCTTAGATCTAGGACAGGGGGCACAAGAGACCCAGTACTTC; cdr3_aa: CASSLDLGQGAQETQYF
clone_size: NA; v_call: TRBV29-1; d_call: NA; j_call: TRBJ2-6; cdr3_nt: TGCAGCGTTGAAGAGGGTGGGGTTTCTGGGGCCAACGTCCTGACTTTC; cdr3_aa: CSVEEGGVSGANVLTF
clone_size: NA; v_call: TRBV30; d_call: NA; j_call: TRBJ1-6; cdr3_nt: TGTGCCTGGACTTCGTTTGCTAATTCACCCCTCCACTTT; cdr3_aa: CAWTSFANSPLHF
clone_size: few; v_call: TRBV19; d_call: NA; j_call: TRBJ2-6; cdr3_nt: TGTGCCAGTACCTACTCTGGGGCCAACGTCCTGACTTTC; cdr3_aa: CASTYSGANVLTF
clone_size: NA; v_call: TRBV19; d_call: TRBD1; j_call: TRBJ2-5; cdr3_nt: TGTGCCAGTAGTCCGGACAGGGGAAAGACCCAGTACTTC; cdr3_aa: CASSPDRGKTQYF
clone_size: NA; v_call: TRBV29-1; d_call: NA; j_call: TRBJ1-5; cdr3_nt: TGCAGCCCAAGACTCTCTGGGCGGGTAGGCAATCAGCCCCAGCATTTT; cdr3_aa: CSPRLSGRVGNQPQHF
clone_size: NA; v_call: TRBV11-2; d_call: NA; j_call: TRBJ2-5; cdr3_nt: TGTGCCAGCAGCAAGGGAGAGACCCAGTACTTC; cdr3_aa: CASSKGETQYF
clone_size: NA; v_call: TRBV19; d_call: NA; j_call: TRBJ2-7; cdr3_nt: TGTGCCAGTAGCACAGGGACCTACGAGCAGTACTTC; cdr3_aa: CASSTGTYEQYF
clone_size: NA; v_call: TRBV13; d_call: NA; j_call: TRBJ2-5; cdr3_nt: TGTGCCAGCAGCCTCCGGGACTTTCGAGAGACCCAGTACTTC; cdr3_aa: CASSLRDFRETQYF
clone_size: NA; v_call: TRBV12-5; d_call: NA; j_call: TRBJ2-3; cdr3_nt: TGTGCTAGTCAGGGAACAGATACGCAGTATTTT; cdr3_aa: CASQGTDTQYF
clone_size: NA; v_call: TRBV6-6; d_call: TRBD1; j_call: TRBJ1-1; cdr3_nt: TGTGCCAGCAGCCCCGACAGGGTTAGGGACACTGAAGCTTTCTTT; cdr3_aa: CASSPDRVRDTEAFF
clone_size: NA; v_call: TRBV30; d_call: NA; j_call: TRBJ2-5; cdr3_nt: TGTGCCTGGAGACAGGGCTGGGAGACCCAGTACTTC; cdr3_aa: CAWRQGWETQYF